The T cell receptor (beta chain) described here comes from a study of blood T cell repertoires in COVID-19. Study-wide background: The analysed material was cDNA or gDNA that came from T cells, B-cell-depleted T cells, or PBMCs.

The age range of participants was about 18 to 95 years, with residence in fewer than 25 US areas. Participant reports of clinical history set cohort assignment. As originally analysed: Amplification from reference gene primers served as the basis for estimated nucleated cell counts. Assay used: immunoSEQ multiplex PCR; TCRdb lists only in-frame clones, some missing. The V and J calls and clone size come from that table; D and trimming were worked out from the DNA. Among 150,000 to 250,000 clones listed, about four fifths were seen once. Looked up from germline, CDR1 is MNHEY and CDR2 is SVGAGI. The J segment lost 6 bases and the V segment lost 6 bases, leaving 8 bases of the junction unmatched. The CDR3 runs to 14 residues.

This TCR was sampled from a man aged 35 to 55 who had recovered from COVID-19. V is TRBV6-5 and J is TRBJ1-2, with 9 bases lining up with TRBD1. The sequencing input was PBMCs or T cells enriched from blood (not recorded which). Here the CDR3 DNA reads TGTGCCAGCAGACCCGGGACAGGGTTACATGGCTACACCTTC. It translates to CASRPGTGLHGYTF.